The 8 T cell receptor beta chains below were found in one sample sequenced in a study of cytomegalovirus exposure and HLA in healthy donors. Both 60 Vbeta primers and 13 Jbeta primers went into the PCR. The data were produced by immunoSEQ multiplex PCR, yet TCRdb's version contains in-frame clones alone and is incomplete. Counted here are 150,000 or so clones, about three quarters occurring once; the ten biggest clones make up 0.5% to 0.85%. Sequencing was performed on PBMCs. These receptors were obtained from a male donor in good health and CMV-seronegative.

The rearrangement uses TRBV12-5 and TRBJ1-5; 7 nucleotides match TRBD1. CDR1 and CDR2 (germline): LGHNT, FRNRAP. CDR3 length: 16 residues. The J segment lost 6 bases and the V segment lost 0 bases, leaving 8 bases of the junction unmatched. The CDR3 DNA sequence: TGTGCTAGTGGTTTGGTACTTGACAGGGAAGGTCAGCCCCAGCATTTT. This sequence encodes CASGLVLDREGQPQHF.

The V gene is TRBV7-2, the J gene TRBJ1-2, with D perhaps matching TRBD1 (6 bases). CDR3 length equals 14 residues. V was pared by 4 bases and J by 7 bases, with 16 bases between. Germline V CDR1 and CDR2: SGHTA, FQGNSA. CDR3 protein: CASSSSRGGTGYTF. In DNA form, the CDR3 reads TGTGCCAGCAGCTCGTCCAGGGGTGGGACTGGCTACACCTTC. The full variable domain, its missing parts supplied by reference TRBV7-2 and TRBJ1-2, is GAGVSQSPSNKVTEKGKDVELRCDPISGHTALYWYRQSLGQGLEFLIYFQGNSAPDKSGLPSDRFSAERTGGSVSTLTIQRTQQEDSAVYLCASSSSRGGTGYTFGSGTRLTVV.

This chain joins TRBV18 and TRBJ1-4; D unclear. The CDR3 covers 14 residues. CDR1 is KGHSH, CDR2 LQKENI, per germline. V was shortened by 6 bases and J by 1 base, with 9 bases between the two germline ends. In nucleotides, the CDR3 is TGTGCCAGCTCCCCCGGAGGAACTAATGAAAAACTGTTTTTT. It translates to CASSPGGTNEKLFF.

This clone has only one observation. The chain joins TRBV9 to TRBJ2-5, with D maybe TRBD1 (6 bases). Germline V gene data show CDR1 as SGDLS and CDR2 as YYNGEE. The V gene lost 1 base and the J gene lost 5 bases, with 15 bases spanning the gap. This CDR3 comprises 15 residues. CDR3 in DNA: TGTGCCAGCAGCGTAAATGTGGGGGCCGGGGAGACCCAGTACTTC. It encodes CASSVNVGAGETQYF.

The table lists this clone with a count of one. V usage is TRBV9 and J usage is TRBJ2-5; D not resolved. Germline lookup yields CDR1 SGDLS and CDR2 YYNGEE. Trimming shortened V by 3 bases and J by 14 bases, and 20 bases separated the two germline ends. This CDR3 has 13 amino acids. In DNA form, the CDR3 reads TGTGCCAGCAGCGCCCCCCCGGATCTGAGGAAATACTTC. Residues: CASSAPPDLRKYF.

V gene TRBV6-1 combines with J gene TRBJ1-2; the match to TRBD1 covers 9 bases. Germline CDR1 is MNHNS and CDR2 is SASEGT. This CDR3 has 14 residues. The J segment lost 8 bases and the V segment lost 3 bases, leaving 7 bases of the junction unmatched. CDR3 nucleotides: TGTGCCAGCAGTGAGGGACAGGGATGGAGGGGCTACACCTTC. Translated: CASSEGQGWRGYTF.

V is TRBV4-3 and J is TRBJ2-3; possibly TRBD2 for D (6 bases). The ends were cut back, 6 bases at V and 0 bases at J, with 13 bases in the middle. The CDR3 extends over 15 amino acids. Per the germline V gene, CDR1 is LGHNA and CDR2 is YSLEER. CDR3 amino acids: CASSQYGGSTDTQYF. The CDR3 nucleotides are TGCGCCAGCAGTCAGTATGGGGGGAGCACAGATACGCAGTATTTT.

CDR3 DNA sequence: TGCGCCAGCAGGCAAACAGGAGACTCTGGAAACACCATATATTTT. Translated, it gives CASRQTGDSGNTIYF. V and J are TRBV5-1 and TRBJ1-3; maybe TRBD1 (5 bases). Germline values: CDR1 SGHRS, CDR2 YFSETQ. The CDR3 covers 15 residues. The V end was cut by 5 bases, the J end by 0 bases, with 12 bases between.